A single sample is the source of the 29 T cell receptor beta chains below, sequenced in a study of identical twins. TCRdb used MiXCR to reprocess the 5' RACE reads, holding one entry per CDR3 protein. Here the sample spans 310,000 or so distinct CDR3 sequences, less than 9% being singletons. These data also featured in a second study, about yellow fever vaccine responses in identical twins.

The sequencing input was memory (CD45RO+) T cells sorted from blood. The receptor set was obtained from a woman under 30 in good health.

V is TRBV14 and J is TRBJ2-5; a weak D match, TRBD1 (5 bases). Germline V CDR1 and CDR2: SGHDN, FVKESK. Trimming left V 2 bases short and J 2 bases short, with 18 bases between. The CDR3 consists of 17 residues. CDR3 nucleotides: TGTGCCAGCAGCCAAATCCCGGTAAAGGGGAAACAAGAGACCCAGTACTTC. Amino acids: CASSQIPVKGKQETQYF. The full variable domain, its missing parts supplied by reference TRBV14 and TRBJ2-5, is EAGVTQFPSHSVIEKGQTVTLRCDPISGHDNLYWYRRVMGKEIKFLLHFVKESKQDESGMPNNRFLAERTGGTYSTLKVQPAELEDSGVYFCASSQIPVKGKQETQYFGPGTRLLVL.

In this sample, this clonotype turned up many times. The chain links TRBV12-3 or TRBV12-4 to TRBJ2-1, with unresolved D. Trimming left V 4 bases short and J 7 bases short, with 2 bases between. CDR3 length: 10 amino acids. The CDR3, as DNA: TGTGCCAGCAGTTGGAATGAGCAGTTCTTC. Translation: CASSWNEQFF.

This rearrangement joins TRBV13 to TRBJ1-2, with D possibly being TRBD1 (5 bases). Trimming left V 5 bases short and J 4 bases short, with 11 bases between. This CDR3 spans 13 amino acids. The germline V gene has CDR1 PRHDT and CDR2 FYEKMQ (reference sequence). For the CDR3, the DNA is TGTGCCAGCAGCCTCTACAGGTCCTATGGCTACACCTTC. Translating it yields CASSLYRSYGYTF.

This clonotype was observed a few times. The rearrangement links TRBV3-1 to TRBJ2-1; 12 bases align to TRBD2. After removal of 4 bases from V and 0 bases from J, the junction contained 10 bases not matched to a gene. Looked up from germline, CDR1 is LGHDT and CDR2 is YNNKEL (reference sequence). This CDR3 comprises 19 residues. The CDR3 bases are TGTGCCAGCAGCCTAACCAAACTAGCGGGAGGCCGCTCCTACAATGAGCAGTTCTTC. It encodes CASSLTKLAGGRSYNEQFF.

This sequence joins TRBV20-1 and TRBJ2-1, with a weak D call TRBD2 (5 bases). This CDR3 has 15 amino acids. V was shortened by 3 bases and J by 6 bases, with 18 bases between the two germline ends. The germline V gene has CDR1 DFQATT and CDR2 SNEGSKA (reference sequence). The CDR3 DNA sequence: TGCAGTGCTAGCACCACCTCCGGACTCACCAATGAGCAGTTCTTC. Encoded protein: CSASTTSGLTNEQFF.

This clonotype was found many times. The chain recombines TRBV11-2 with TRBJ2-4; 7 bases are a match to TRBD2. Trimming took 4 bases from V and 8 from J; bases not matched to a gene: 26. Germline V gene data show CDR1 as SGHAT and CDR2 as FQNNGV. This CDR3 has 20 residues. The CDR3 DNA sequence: TGTGCCAGCAGCTGGACTGATTGGTTTAGGACTAGGGAAGTCGCAGACATTCAGTACTTC. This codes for CASSWTDWFRTREVADIQYF. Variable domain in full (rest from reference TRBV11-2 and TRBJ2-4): EAGVAQSPRYKIIEKRQSVAFWCNPISGHATLYWYQQILGQGPKLLIQFQNNGVVDDSQLPKDRFSAERLKGVDSTLKIQPAKLEDSAVYLCASSWTDWFRTREVADIQYFGAGTRLSVL.

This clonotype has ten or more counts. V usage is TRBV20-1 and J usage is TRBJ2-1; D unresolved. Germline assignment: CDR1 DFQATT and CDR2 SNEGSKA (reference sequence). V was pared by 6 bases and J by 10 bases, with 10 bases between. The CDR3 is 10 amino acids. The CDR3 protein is CSAPRIEQFF. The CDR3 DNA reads TGCAGTGCACCGCGGATAGAGCAGTTCTTC.

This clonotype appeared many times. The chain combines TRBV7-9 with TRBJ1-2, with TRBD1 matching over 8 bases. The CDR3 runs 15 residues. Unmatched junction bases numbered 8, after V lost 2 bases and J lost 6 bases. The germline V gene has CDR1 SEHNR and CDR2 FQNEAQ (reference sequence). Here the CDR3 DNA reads TGTGCCAGCAGCTTAACCACAGGACAGGGCCATGGCTACACCTTC. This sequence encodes CASSLTTGQGHGYTF.

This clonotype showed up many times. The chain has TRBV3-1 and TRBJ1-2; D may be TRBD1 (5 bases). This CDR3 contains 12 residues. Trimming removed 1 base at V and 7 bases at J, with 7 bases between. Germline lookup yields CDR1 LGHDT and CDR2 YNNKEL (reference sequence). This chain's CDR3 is CASSQGQGGYTF. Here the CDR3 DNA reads TGTGCCAGCAGCCAAGGGCAGGGTGGCTACACCTTC.

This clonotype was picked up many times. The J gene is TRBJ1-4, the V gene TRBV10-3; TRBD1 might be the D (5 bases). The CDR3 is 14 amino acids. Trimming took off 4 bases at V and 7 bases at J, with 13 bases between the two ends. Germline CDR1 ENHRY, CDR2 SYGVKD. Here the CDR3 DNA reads TGTGCCATCAGTGGGATCGAAGGGGTTGAAAAACTGTTTTTT. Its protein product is CAISGIEGVEKLFF.

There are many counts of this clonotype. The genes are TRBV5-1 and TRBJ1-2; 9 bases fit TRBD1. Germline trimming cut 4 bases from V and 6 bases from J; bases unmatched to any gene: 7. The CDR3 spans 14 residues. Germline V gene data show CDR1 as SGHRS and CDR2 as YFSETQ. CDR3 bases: TGCGCCAGCAGCAAGGACAGGGGACTCAATGGCTACACCTTC. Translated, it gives CASSKDRGLNGYTF.

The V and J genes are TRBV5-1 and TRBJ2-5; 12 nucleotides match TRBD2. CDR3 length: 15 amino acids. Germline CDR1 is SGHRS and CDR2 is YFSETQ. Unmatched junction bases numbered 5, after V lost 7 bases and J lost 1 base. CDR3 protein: CASRRTSGAQETQYF. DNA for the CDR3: TGCGCCAGCCGCCGGACTAGCGGGGCCCAAGAGACCCAGTACTTC.

CDR3 sequence: CASSSGLRNTIYF. The DNA of the CDR3 is TGTGCCAGCAGCTCAGGGCTTCGAAACACCATATATTTT. The rearrangement uses TRBV11-2 and TRBJ1-3; possibly TRBD1 for D (5 bases). Germline CDR1 and CDR2: SGHAT and FQNNGV. The CDR3 is made up of 13 amino acids. Deletions cut 4 bases from V and 5 bases from J, with 9 bases between.

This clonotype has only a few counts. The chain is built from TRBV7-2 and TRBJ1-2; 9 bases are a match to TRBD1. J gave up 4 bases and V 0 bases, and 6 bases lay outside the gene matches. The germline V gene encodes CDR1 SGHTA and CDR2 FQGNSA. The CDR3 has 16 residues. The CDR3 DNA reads TGTGCCAGCAGCTTAGCAACAGGGGGCTATGGCTATGGCTACACCTTC. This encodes CASSLATGGYGYGYTF.

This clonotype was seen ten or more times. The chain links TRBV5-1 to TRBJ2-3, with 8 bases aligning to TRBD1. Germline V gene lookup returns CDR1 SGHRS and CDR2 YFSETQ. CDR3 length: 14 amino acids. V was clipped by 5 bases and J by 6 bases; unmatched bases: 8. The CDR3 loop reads CASSHDRGGDTQYF. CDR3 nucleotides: TGCGCCAGCAGTCACGACAGGGGAGGCGATACGCAGTATTTT.

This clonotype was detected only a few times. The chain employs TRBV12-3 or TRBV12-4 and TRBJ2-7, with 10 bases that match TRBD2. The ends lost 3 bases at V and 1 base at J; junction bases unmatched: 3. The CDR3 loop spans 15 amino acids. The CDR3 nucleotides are TGTGCCAGCAGTTTGGGTAGCGGGGGGTCCTACGAGCAGTACGTC. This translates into CASSLGSGGSYEQYV.

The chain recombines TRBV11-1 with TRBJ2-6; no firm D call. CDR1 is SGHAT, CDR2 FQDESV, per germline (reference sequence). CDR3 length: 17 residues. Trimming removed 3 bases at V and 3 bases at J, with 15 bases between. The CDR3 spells CASSLGILCGGANVLTF. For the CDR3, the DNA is TGTGCCAGCAGCTTGGGGATTCTCTGCGGTGGGGCCAACGTCCTGACTTTC.

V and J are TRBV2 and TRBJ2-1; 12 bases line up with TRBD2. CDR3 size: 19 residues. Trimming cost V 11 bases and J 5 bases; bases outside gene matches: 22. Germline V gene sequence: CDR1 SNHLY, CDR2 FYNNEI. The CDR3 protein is CAFCRLAGDPRRPNNEQFF. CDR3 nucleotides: TGTGCCTTCTGCAGACTAGCGGGAGATCCGCGTCGCCCTAACAATGAGCAGTTCTTC.

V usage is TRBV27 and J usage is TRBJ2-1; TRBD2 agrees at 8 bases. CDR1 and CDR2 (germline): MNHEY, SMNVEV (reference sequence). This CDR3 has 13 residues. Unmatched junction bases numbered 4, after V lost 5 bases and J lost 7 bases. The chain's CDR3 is CASSAAGVNEQFF. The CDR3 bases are TGTGCCAGCAGTGCAGCGGGAGTTAATGAGCAGTTCTTC.

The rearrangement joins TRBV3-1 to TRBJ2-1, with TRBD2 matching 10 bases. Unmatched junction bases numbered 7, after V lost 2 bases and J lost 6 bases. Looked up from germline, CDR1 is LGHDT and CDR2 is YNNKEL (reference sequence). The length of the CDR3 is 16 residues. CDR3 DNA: TGTGCCAGCAGCCAAAGCGGGAGGGCCTCTATCAATGAGCAGTTCTTC. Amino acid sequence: CASSQSGRASINEQFF.

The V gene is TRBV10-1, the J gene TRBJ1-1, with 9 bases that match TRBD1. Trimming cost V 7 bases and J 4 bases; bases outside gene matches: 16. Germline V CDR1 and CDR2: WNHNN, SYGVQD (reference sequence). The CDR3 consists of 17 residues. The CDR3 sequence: CASICPHRDRDGTEAFF. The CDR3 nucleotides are TGCGCCAGCATTTGTCCGCACCGGGACAGGGACGGCACTGAAGCTTTCTTT.

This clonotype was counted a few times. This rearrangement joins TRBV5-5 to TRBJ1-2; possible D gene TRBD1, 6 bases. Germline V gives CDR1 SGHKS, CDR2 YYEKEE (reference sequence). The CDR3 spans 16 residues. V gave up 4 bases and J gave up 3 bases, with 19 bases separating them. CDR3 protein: CASSPAPRGGDYGYTF. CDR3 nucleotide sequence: TGTGCCAGCAGCCCCGCTCCCAGAGGGGGGGACTATGGCTACACCTTC.

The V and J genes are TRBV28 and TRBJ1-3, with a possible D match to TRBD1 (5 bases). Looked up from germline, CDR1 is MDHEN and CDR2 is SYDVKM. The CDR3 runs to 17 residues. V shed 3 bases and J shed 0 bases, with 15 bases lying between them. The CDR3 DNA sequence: TGTGCCAGCAGTTTTTGGGGGAGAGCTAACTCTGGAAACACCATATATTTT. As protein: CASSFWGRANSGNTIYF. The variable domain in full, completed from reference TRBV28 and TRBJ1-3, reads DVKVTQSSRYLVKRTGEKVFLECVQDMDHENMFWYRQDPGLGLRLIYFSYDVKMKEKGDIPEGYSVSREKKERFSLILESASTNQTSMYLCASSFWGRANSGNTIYFGEGSWLTVV.

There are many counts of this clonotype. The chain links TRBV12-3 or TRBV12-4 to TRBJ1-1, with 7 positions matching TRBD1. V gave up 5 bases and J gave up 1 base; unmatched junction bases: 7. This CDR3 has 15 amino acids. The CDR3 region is CASSRGGTANTEAFF. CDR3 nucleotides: TGTGCCAGCAGTAGGGGGGGGACAGCGAACACTGAAGCTTTCTTT.

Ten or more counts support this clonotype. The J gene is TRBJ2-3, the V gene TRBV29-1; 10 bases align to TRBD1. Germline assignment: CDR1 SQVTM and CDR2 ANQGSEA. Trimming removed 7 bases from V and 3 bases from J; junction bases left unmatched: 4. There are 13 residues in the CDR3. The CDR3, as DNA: TGCAGCGGCGGGACAGGGGCTACAGATACGCAGTATTTT. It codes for CSGGTGATDTQYF.

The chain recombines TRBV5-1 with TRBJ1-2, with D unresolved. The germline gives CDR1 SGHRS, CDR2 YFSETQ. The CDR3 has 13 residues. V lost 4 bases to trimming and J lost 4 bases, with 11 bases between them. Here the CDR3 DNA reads TGCGCCAGCAGCCCACTGGCGACCTATGGCTACACCTTC. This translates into CASSPLATYGYTF.

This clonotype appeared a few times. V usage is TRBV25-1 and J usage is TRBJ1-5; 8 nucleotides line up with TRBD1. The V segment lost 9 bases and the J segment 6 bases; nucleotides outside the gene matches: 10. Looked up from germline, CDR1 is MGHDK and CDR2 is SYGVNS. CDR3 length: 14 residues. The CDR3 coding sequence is TGTGCCAGTGAACCGACAGGGGTAGGTCAGCCCCAGCATTTT. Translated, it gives CASEPTGVGQPQHF.

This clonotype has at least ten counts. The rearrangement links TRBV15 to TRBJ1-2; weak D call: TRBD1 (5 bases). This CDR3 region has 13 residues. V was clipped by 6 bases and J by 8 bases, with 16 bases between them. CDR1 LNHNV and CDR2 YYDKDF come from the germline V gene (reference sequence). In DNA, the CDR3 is TGTGCCACCAGTCAGGCCCAAAGGGACGGCTACACCTTC. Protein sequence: CATSQAQRDGYTF.

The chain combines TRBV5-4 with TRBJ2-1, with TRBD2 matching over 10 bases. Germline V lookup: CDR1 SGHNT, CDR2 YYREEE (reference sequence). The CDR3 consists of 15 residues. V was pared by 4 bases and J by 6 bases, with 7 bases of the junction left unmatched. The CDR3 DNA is TGTGCCAGCAGCGGGACGAGCGGGAGGGCCAATGAGCAGTTCTTC. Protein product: CASSGTSGRANEQFF.